The rows below give T cell receptor beta chains drawn from one sample of a study of cytomegalovirus exposure and HLA in healthy donors. Measured with immunoSEQ multiplex PCR; TCRdb has only the in-frame clones, and not every one. The sample yields some 120,000 clones, 78% seen once. The sample was PBMCs. All receptors derive from a man aged 30 to 45 in good health and CMV-seropositive. Each CDR3 is given with its conserved first and last residue. D genes are given only for firm matches. Some rows have no size entry. The others give once, few or many, or a class for an expanded clone.

V gene	clone size	D gene	J gene	CDR3 protein	CDR3 DNA
TRBV7-2	-	TRBD2	TRBJ2-1	CASSPRTSGYNEQFF	TGTGCCAGCAGCCCTAGGACTAGCGGTTACAATGAGCAGTTCTTC
TRBV13	-	TRBD1	TRBJ1-2	CASSYGQAGYTF	TGTGCCAGCAGCTACGGACAGGCTGGCTACACCTTC
TRBV7-2	-	TRBD2	TRBJ2-1	CASSSLGGSGTYNEQFF	TGTGCCAGCAGCTCCCTTGGCGGGAGTGGGACCTACAATGAGCAGTTCTTC
TRBV6-1	-	TRBD1	TRBJ2-3	CASSELRAGGEDTQYF	TGTGCCAGCAGTGAATTAAGGGCAGGGGGCGAAGATACGCAGTATTTT
TRBV29-1	-	TRBD1	TRBJ1-5	CSVLDRGHQPQHF	TGCAGCGTTCTTGACAGGGGGCATCAGCCCCAGCATTTT
TRBV7-6	few	TRBD1	TRBJ2-7	CASSLGTGHSYEQYF	TGTGCCAGCAGCTTAGGGACAGGGCACTCCTACGAGCAGTACTTC
TRBV19	-	-	TRBJ1-5	CASKFTGNLNQPQHF	TGTGCCAGTAAATTTACAGGGAACTTAAATCAGCCCCAGCATTTT
TRBV7-3	-	TRBD2	TRBJ2-7	CASSLYGGSNYEQYF	TGTGCCAGCAGCTTATATGGCGGGAGCAACTACGAGCAGTACTTC
TRBV5-1	-	TRBD2	TRBJ2-1	CASSNPSGGMEQFF	TGCGCCAGCAGCAATCCTAGCGGGGGAATGGAGCAGTTCTTC
TRBV4-1	-	-	TRBJ2-7	CASSPPGLRSSYEQYF	TGCGCCAGCAGCCCCCCAGGTCTCCGTAGCTCCTACGAGCAGTACTTC
TRBV29-1	-	-	TRBJ2-5	CSAGQETQYF	TGCAGCGCGGGACAAGAGACCCAGTACTTC
TRBV27	-	-	TRBJ2-7	CASSGVGAFLKQYF	TGTGCCAGCAGTGGGGTAGGGGCCTTTTTGAAGCAGTACTTC
TRBV9	-	-	TRBJ2-2	CASSATPTSRFSLGGTGELFF	TGTGCCAGCAGCGCGACCCCCACTAGCCGTTTCTCTTTAGGAGGGACCGGGGAGCTGTTTTTT
TRBV6-1	-	-	TRBJ1-1	CASSELSVTEAFF	TGTGCCAGCAGTGAGTTAAGCGTCACTGAAGCTTTCTTT
TRBV19	-	TRBD1	TRBJ2-1	CASAGQGEPNEQFF	TGTGCCAGCGCGGGACAGGGGGAGCCCAATGAGCAGTTCTTC
TRBV10-1	-	-	TRBJ2-1	CASSESRAPYNEQFF	TGCGCCAGCAGTGAGTCGCGGGCCCCATACAATGAGCAGTTCTTC
TRBV6-6	-	-	TRBJ2-7	CAFGEVYEQYF	TGTGCCTTTGGAGAGGTATACGAGCAGTACTTC
TRBV2	few	-	TRBJ2-3	CASSDLRDTELDTQYF	TGTGCCAGCAGCGACCTCCGGGACACCGAGTTAGATACGCAGTATTTT
TRBV4-2	-	-	TRBJ1-5	CASSQDRGNQPQHF	TGTGCCAGCAGCCAAGATCGAGGAAATCAGCCCCAGCATTTT
TRBV27	-	TRBD1	TRBJ2-1	CASSRSGTEEQFF	TGTGCCAGCAGTCGATCCGGGACAGAAGAGCAGTTCTTC
TRBV7-3	-	-	TRBJ2-2	CASSLVPGTGELFF	TGTGCCAGCAGCTTAGTGCCAGGGACCGGGGAGCTGTTTTTT
TRBV2	-	-	TRBJ1-5	CASKGRDYQPQHF	TGTGCCAGCAAAGGTCGGGATTATCAGCCCCAGCATTTT
TRBV29-1	once	-	TRBJ2-7	CSVAGDVSFYEQYF	TGCAGCGTTGCGGGGGATGTGTCCTTCTACGAGCAGTACTTC
TRBV7-8	-	-	TRBJ2-7	CASSFTIGRQYF	TGTGCCAGCAGCTTCACGATAGGGAGGCAGTACTTC
TRBV19	-	TRBD1	TRBJ2-7	CASSTGTQGIHEQYF	TGTGCCAGTAGTACCGGGACACAGGGGATCCACGAGCAGTACTTC
TRBV7-6	few	-	TRBJ2-6	CASSLGGRGANVLTF	TGTGCCAGCAGCTTAGGAGGTCGGGGGGCCAACGTCCTGACTTTC
TRBV6-6	-	-	TRBJ2-5	CASTIGTGGFQETQYF	TGTGCCAGCACCATAGGGACCGGGGGATTCCAAGAGACCCAGTACTTC
TRBV28	-	-	TRBJ2-5	CASSEGGKETQYF	TGTGCCAGCAGTGAGGGCGGGAAAGAGACCCAGTACTTC
TRBV30	-	TRBD1	TRBJ1-1	CAWARGLDTEAFF	TGTGCCTGGGCGAGGGGGCTGGACACTGAAGCTTTCTTT
TRBV4-3	-	-	TRBJ1-1	CASSQDQIKRHRNTEAFF	TGCGCCAGCAGCCAAGACCAAATAAAGCGCCACCGGAACACTGAAGCTTTCTTT
TRBV11-2	few	TRBD2	TRBJ2-1	CASSLSGLAAYNEQFF	TGTGCCAGCAGCTTATCGGGACTAGCGGCCTACAATGAGCAGTTCTTC
TRBV2	-	TRBD1	TRBJ2-5	CASRSGGEETQYF	TGTGCCAGCAGATCAGGGGGCGAGGAGACCCAGTACTTC
TRBV6-5	-	TRBD2	TRBJ2-2	CASSKGLATGELFF	TGTGCCAGCAGCAAGGGACTAGCCACCGGGGAGCTGTTTTTT
TRBV15	-	TRBD1	TRBJ1-4	CATSYNRDRNEKLFF	TGTGCCACCAGCTATAACCGGGACAGAAATGAAAAACTGTTTTTT
TRBV27	-	TRBD1	TRBJ1-5	CASSPGTGTQPQHF	TGTGCCAGCAGTCCCGGGACAGGGACGCAGCCCCAGCATTTT
TRBV5-4	-	TRBD2	TRBJ2-7	CASSWTSGGTYEQYF	TGTGCCAGCAGCTGGACTAGCGGGGGGACCTACGAGCAGTACTTC
TRBV19	-	TRBD2	TRBJ2-7	CASSHTLAGGPYEQYF	TGTGCCAGTAGTCACACTCTAGCGGGAGGGCCCTACGAGCAGTACTTC
TRBV7-2	-	-	TRBJ2-3	CASSSENTDTQYF	TGTGCCAGCAGCTCAGAAAACACAGATACGCAGTATTTT
TRBV9	-	TRBD1	TRBJ2-2	CASSVGAGGNTGELFF	TGTGCCAGCAGCGTAGGGGCAGGGGGGAACACCGGGGAGCTGTTTTTT
TRBV6-5	few	-	TRBJ1-2	CASENIANYGYTF	TGTGCCAGCGAAAATATAGCTAACTATGGCTACACCTTC
TRBV5-4	once	-	TRBJ2-1	CASGRTANSYNEQFF	TGTGCCAGCGGTCGGACAGCCAACTCCTACAATGAGCAGTTCTTC
TRBV25-1	-	-	TRBJ1-3	CASSGRAFSGNTIYF	TGTGCCAGCAGCGGCAGGGCCTTCTCTGGAAACACCATATATTTT
TRBV13	-	TRBD2	TRBJ2-2	CASSGGWTSRNPGELFF	TGTGCCAGCAGCGGGGGGTGGACTAGCAGAAATCCCGGGGAGCTGTTTTTT
TRBV28	-	-	TRBJ1-6	CASSAGQGNSPLHF	TGTGCCAGCAGTGCAGGGCAGGGAAATTCACCCCTCCACTTT
TRBV28	-	TRBD2	TRBJ2-5	CASSSAGVGETQYF	TGTGCCAGCAGTTCAGCGGGAGTAGGAGAGACCCAGTACTTC
TRBV9	-	TRBD1	TRBJ1-2	CASSVEGTGLIRGYTF	TGTGCCAGCAGCGTAGAAGGGACAGGGTTAATTCGGGGCTACACCTTC
TRBV6-5	-	-	TRBJ1-4	CASSKLTGLNEKLFF	TGTGCCAGCAGTAAATTGACGGGACTTAATGAAAAACTGTTTTTT
TRBV4-3	-	-	TRBJ2-4	CASSQVWRGQAKNIQYF	TGCGCCAGCAGCCAAGTTTGGAGGGGACAGGCCAAAAACATTCAGTACTTC
TRBV4-2	once	TRBD2	TRBJ2-7	CASSQDRGRAEQYF	TGTGCCAGCAGCCAAGATCGGGGGAGGGCCGAGCAGTACTTC